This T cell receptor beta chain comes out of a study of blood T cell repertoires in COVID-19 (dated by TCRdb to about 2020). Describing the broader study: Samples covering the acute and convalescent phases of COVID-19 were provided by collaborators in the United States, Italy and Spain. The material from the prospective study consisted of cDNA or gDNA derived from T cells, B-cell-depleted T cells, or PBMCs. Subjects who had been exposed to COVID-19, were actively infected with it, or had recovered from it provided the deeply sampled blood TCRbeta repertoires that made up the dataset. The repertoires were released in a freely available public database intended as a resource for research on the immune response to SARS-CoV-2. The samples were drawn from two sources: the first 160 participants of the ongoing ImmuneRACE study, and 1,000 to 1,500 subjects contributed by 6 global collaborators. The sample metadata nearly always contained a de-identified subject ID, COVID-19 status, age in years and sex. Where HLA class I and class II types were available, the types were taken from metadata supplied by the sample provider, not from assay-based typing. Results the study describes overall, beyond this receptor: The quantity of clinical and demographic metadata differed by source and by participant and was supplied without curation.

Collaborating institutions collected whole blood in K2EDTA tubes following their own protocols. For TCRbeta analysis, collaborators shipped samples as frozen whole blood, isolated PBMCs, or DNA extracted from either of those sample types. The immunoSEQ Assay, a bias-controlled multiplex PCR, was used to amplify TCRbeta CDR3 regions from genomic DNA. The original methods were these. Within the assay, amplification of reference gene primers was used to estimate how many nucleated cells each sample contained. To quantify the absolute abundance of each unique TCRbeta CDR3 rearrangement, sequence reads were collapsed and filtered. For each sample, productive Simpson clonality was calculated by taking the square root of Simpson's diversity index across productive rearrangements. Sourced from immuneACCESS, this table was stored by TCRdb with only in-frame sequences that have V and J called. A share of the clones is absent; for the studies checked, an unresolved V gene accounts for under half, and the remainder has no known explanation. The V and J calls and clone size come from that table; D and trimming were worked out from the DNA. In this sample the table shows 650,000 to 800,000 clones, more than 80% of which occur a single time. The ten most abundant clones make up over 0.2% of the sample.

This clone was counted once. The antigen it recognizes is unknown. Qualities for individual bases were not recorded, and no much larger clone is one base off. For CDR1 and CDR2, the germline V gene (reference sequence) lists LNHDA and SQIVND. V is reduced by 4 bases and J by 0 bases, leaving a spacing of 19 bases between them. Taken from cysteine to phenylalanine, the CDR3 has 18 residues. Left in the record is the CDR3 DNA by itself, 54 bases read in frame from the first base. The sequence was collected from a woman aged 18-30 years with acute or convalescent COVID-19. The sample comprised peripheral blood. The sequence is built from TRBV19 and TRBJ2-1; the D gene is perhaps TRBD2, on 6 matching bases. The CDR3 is CASSTRRLGGSSYNEQFF. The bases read TGTGCCAGTAGTACCCGGAGGCTGGGGGGAAGCTCCTACAATGAGCAGTTCTTC.